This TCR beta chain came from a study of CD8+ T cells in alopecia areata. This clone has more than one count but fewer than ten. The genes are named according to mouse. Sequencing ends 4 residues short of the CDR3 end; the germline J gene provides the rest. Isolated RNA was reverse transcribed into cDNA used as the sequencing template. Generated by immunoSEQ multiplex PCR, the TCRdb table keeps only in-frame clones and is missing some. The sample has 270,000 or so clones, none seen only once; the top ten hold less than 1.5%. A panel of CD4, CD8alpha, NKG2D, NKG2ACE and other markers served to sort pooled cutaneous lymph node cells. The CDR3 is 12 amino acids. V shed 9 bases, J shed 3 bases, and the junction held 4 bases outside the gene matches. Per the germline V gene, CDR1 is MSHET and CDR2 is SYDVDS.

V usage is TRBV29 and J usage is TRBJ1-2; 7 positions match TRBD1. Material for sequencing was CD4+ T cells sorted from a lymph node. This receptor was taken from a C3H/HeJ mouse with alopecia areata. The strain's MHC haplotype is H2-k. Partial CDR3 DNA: TGTGCTAGACAGGGGTGGGACTCC. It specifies CARQGWDS. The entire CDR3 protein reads CARQGWDSDYTF.